This T cell receptor beta chain came from a study of CD8 T cells in ankylosing spondylitis. This CDR3 has 13 amino acids. Per germline, CDR1 DFQATT and CDR2 SNEGSKA (reference sequence). The J segment lost 6 bases and the V segment lost 0 bases, leaving 5 bases of the junction unmatched. TCRdb passed the 5' RACE reads through MiXCR, listing each CDR3 protein once. This sample has a few hundred thousand distinct CDR3 sequences, with 9.5% to 12% found just once. The specimen sequenced was blood, either unsorted or a sorted T cell fraction (not recorded which). This rearrangement joins TRBV20-1 to TRBJ2-7, with 7 bases that match TRBD1. This receptor was taken from a male donor with ankylosing spondylitis or in good health (not recorded which). CDR3 protein: CSARDPTGSEQYF. In nucleotides, the CDR3 is TGCAGTGCTAGAGACCCGACAGGGTCCGAGCAGTACTTC.